What follows describes a single T cell receptor beta chain. Its antigen remains unidentified. The entry originates in a study of spatial heterogeneity in lung cancer. Whole-study results and caveats: Compared with follow-up, resection was when ubiquitous expanded tumor TCRs appeared in blood more.

From germline, CDR1 is LNHDA and CDR2 SQIVND (reference sequence). V lost 6 bases, J lost 6 bases, and 5 bases stayed unmatched. The length of the CDR3 is 15 residues. Specified time point: sample taken at primary tumor resection. Researchers sequenced whole RNA taken from tumor, nontumor lung or frozen PBMC without sorting. The donor population consisted of roughly 70 patients with untreated, early-stage non-small cell lung cancer. Single TCR cDNA molecules each had their own unique molecular identifier. In TCRdb, the 5' RACE reads were re-called with MiXCR into one record per CDR3 protein. The data contain tens of thousands of distinct CDR3 sequences, roughly a fifth of them seen just once; the ten biggest clones take up roughly 6.2%.

The sequence derives from a male donor with early-stage non-small cell lung cancer. V usage is TRBV19 and J usage is TRBJ2-1; 13 nucleotides match TRBD2. The source was PBMCs, collected at surgery. The CDR3 coding sequence is TGTGCCAGTAGCAAAAGGACTAGCGGGGGCAATGAGCAGTTCTTC. Encoded protein: CASSKRTSGGNEQFF.